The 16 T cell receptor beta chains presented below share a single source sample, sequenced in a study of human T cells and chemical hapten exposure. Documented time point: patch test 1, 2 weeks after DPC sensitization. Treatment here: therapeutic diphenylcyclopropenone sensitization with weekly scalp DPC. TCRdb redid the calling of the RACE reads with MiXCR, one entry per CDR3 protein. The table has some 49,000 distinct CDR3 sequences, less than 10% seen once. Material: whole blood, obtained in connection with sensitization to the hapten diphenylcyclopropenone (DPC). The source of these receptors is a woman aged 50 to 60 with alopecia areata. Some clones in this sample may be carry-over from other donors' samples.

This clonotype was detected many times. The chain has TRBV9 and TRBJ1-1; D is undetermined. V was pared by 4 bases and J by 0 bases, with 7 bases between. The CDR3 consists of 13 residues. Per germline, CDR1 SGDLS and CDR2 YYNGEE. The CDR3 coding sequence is TGTGCCAGCAGCCTAGCCATGAACACTGAAGCTTTCTTT. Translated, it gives CASSLAMNTEAFF.

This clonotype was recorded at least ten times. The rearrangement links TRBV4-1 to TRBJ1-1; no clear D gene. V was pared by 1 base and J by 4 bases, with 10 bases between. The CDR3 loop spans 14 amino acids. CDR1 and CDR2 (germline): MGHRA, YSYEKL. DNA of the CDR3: TGCGCCAGCAGCCAAGTGCAGGTTCGCACTGAAGCTTTCTTT. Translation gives CASSQVQVRTEAFF.

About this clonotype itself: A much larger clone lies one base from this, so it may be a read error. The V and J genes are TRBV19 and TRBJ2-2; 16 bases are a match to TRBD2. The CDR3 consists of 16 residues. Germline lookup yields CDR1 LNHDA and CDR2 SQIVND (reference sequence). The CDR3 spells CASGTSGRANAGELFF. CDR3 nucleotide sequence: TGTGCCAGCGGGACTAGCGGGAGGGCGAACGCCGGGGAGCTGTTTTTT.

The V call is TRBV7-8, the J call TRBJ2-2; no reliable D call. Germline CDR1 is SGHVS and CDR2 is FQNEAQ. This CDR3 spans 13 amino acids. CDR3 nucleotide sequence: TGTGCAATGTTCTGGGCGAACACCGGGGAGCTGTTTTTT. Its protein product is CAMFWANTGELFF.

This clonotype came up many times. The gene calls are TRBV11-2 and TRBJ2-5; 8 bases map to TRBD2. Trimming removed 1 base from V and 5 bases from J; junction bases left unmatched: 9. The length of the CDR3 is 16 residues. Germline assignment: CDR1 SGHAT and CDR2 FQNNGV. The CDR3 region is CASSLVGAGGLETQYF. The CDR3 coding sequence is TGTGCCAGCAGCTTAGTCGGGGCGGGAGGATTGGAGACCCAGTACTTC.

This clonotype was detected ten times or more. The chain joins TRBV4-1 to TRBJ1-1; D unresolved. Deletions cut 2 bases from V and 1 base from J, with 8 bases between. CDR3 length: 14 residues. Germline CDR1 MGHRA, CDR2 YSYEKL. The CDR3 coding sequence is TGCGCCAGCAGCCAACCAACCAGGAACACTGAAGCTTTCTTT. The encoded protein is CASSQPTRNTEAFF.

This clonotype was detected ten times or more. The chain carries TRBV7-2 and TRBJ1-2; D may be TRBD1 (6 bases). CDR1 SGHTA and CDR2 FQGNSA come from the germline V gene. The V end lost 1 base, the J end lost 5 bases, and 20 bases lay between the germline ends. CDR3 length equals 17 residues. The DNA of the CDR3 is TGTGCCAGCAGCTTAGGGGTGGCGGGGGCGCTGGGTTATGGCTACACCTTC. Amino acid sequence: CASSLGVAGALGYGYTF.

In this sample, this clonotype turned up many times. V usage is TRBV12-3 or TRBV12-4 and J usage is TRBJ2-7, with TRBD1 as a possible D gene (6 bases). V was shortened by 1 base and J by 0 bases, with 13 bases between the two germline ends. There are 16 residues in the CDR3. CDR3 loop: CASSLVAGVSSYEQYF. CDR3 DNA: TGTGCCAGCAGTTTAGTGGCAGGGGTTAGCTCCTACGAGCAGTACTTC.

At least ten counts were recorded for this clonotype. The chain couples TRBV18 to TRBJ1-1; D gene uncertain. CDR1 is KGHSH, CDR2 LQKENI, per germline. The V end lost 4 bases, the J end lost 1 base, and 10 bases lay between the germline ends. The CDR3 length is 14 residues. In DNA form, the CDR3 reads TGTGCCAGCTCACGACAAGGAAGGAACACTGAAGCTTTCTTT. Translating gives CASSRQGRNTEAFF.

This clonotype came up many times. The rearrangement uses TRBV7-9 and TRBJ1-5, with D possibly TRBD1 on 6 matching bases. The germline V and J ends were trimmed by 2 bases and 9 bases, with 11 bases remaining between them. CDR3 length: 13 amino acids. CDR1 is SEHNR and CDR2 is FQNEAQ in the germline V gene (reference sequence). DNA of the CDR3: TGTGCCAGCAGCTTATCGGGGGGCGTGCCCCAGCATTTT. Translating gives CASSLSGGVPQHF.

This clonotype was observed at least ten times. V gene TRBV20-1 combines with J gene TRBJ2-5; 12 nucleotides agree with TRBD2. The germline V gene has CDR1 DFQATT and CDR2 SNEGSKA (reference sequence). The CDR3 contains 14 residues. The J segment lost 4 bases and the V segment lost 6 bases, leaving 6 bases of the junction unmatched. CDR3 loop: CSASTSGRGETQYF. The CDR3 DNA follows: TGCAGTGCGTCGACTAGCGGGAGAGGAGAGACCCAGTACTTC.

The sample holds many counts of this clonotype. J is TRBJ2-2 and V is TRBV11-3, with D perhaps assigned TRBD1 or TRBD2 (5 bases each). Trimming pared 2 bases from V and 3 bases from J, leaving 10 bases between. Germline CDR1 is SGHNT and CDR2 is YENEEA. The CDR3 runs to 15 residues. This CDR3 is CASSLRGADTGELFF. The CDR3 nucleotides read TGTGCCAGCAGCTTAAGAGGGGCGGACACCGGGGAGCTGTTTTTT.

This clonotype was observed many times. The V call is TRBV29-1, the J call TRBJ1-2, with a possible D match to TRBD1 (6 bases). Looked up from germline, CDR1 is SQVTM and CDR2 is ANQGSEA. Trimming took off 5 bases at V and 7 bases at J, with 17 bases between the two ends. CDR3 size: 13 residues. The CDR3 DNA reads TGCAGCGTTCGAAGACAGGAGGCGGGTGGCTACACCTTC. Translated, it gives CSVRRQEAGGYTF.

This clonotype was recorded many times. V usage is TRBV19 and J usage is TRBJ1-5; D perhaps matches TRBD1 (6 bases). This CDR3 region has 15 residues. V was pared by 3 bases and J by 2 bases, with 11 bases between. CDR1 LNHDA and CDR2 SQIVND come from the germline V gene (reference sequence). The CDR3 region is CASSIGRGGNQPQHF. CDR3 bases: TGTGCCAGTAGTATCGGCAGGGGAGGCAATCAGCCCCAGCATTTT.

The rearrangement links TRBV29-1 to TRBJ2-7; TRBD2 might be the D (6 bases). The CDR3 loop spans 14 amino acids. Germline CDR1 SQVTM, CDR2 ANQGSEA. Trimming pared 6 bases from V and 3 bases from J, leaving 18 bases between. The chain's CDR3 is CSVRFVGGIYEQYF. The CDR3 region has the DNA TGCAGCGTCCGATTTGTGGGCGGGATCTACGAGCAGTACTTC.

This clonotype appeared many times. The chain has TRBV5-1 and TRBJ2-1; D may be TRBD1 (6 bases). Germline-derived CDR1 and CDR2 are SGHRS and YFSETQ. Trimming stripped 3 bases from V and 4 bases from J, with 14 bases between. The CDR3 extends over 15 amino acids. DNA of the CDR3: TGCGCCAGCAGCTGGGGGCTAGGTTCATACAATGAGCAGTTCTTC. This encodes CASSWGLGSYNEQFF.